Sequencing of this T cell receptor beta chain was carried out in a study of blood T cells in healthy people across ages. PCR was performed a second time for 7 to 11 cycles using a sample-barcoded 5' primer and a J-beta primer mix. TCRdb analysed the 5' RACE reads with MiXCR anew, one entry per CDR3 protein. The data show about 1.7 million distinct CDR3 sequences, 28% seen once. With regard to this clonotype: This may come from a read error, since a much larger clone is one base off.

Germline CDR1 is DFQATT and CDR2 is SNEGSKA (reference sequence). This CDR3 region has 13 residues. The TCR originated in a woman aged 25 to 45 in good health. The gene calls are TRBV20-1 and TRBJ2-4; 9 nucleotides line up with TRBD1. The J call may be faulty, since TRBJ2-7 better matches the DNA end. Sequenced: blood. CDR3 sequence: CSVPGQGGDEQYF. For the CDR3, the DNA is TGCAGTGTCCCGGGACAGGGTGGGGACGAGCAGTACTTC.